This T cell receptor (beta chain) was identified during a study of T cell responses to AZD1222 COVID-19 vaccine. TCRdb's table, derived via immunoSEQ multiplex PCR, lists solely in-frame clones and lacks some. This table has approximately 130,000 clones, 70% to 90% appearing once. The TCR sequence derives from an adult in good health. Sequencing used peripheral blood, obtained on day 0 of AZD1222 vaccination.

CDR3 loop: CASSRGRGGYTF. CDR3 nucleotides: TGTGCCAGCAGCCGCGGACGAGGCGGCTACACCTTC. The genes are TRBV5-6 and TRBJ1-2; the D is unclear. The V end was cut by 4 bases, the J end by 8 bases, with 12 bases between. The CDR3 has 12 amino acids. Germline values: CDR1 SGHDT, CDR2 YYEEEE.